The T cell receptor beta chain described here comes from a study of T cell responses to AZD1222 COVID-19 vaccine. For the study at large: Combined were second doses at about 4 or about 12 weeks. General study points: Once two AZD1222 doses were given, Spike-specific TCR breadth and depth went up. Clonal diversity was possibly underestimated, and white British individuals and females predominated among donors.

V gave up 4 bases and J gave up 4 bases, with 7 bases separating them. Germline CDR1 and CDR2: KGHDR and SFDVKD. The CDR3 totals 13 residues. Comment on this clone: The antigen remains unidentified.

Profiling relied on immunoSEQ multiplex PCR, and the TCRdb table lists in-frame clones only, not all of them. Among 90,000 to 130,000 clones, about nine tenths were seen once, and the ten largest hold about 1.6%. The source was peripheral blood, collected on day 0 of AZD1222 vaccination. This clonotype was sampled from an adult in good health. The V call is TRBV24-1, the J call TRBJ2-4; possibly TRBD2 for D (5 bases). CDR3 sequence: CATSEGVKNIQYF. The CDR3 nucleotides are TGTGCCACCAGTGAGGGAGTTAAAAACATTCAGTACTTC.